A single sample is the source of the 21 T cell receptor beta chains below, sequenced in a study of shared clonotypes between healthy human individuals. Data came from immunoSEQ multiplex PCR; TCRdb stores just in-frame clones and leaves some out. The data show fewer than 400,000 clones, approximately 74% seen once. The source material was memory CD4+ T cells sorted from blood. The subset here: CD45RA-negative fraction. Receptors were obtained from a man aged 25 to 40 in good health.

The CDR3 coding sequence is TGTGCCAGCAGAAATCAGGGGAACACCGGGGAGCTGTTTTTT. Translated, it gives CASRNQGNTGELFF. The chain is built from TRBV2 and TRBJ2-2, with TRBD1 as a possible D gene (5 bases). The V and J ends lost 6 bases and 1 base respectively, with 9 bases between them. Per germline, CDR1 SNHLY and CDR2 FYNNEI. CDR3 size: 14 residues.

This chain joins TRBV25-1 and TRBJ1-3; D gene uncertain. CDR1 is MGHDK, CDR2 SYGVNS, per germline. The length of the CDR3 is 13 residues. V gave up 7 bases and J gave up 4 bases, with 11 bases separating them. The CDR3 loop reads CASNGVDGNTIYF. CDR3 DNA sequence: TGTGCCAGCAACGGGGTAGACGGAAACACCATATATTTT.

In this sample, this clone turned up once. This sequence joins TRBV29-1 and TRBJ2-2; 11 bases are shared with TRBD2. The J segment lost 0 bases and the V segment lost 4 bases, leaving 4 bases of the junction unmatched. The CDR3 is 16 amino acids. Germline V gives CDR1 SQVTM, CDR2 ANQGSEA. The CDR3 nucleotides read TGCAGCGTTGTAACTAGCGGGAGAGCGAACACCGGGGAGCTGTTTTTT. Translation gives CSVVTSGRANTGELFF.

The table lists this clone with a few counts. J is TRBJ2-1 and V is TRBV6-4, with D unresolved. Germline V gene data show CDR1 as MRHNA and CDR2 as SNTAGT. The CDR3 is 13 amino acids. V dropped 0 bases and J dropped 5 bases, with 5 bases sitting between them. CDR3 amino acids: CASSDSDDNEQFF. Written as DNA, the CDR3 is TGTGCCAGCAGTGACTCGGACGACAATGAGCAGTTCTTC.

Only one count was recorded for this clone. This rearrangement joins TRBV27 to TRBJ2-2; a possible D gene is TRBD2 (6 bases). The CDR3 extends over 14 amino acids. The V and J ends lost 8 bases and 1 base respectively, with 11 bases between them. The germline CDR1 and CDR2 sequences are MNHEY and SMNVEV (reference sequence). The CDR3 DNA reads as TGTGCCAGCCGGAGGGGAGGGAACACCGGGGAGCTGTTTTTT. This codes for CASRRGGNTGELFF.

The chain is built from TRBV19 and TRBJ1-1, with D hard to call. From germline, CDR1 is LNHDA and CDR2 SQIVND (reference sequence). CDR3 length equals 12 residues. V shed 6 bases and J shed 1 base, with 6 bases lying between them. The CDR3 bases are TGTGCCAGTAGCCGGACGAACACTGAAGCTTTCTTT. It encodes CASSRTNTEAFF. Complete variable domain (other parts from reference TRBV19 and TRBJ1-1): DGGITQSPKYLFRKEGQNVTLSCEQNLNHDAMYWYRQDPGQGLRLIYYSQIVNDFQKGDIAEGYSVSREKKESFPLTVTSAQKNPTAFYLCASSRTNTEAFFGQGTRLTVV.

The rearrangement links TRBV29-1 to TRBJ2-2; D may be TRBD2 (5 bases). V was cut by 4 bases and J by 0 bases, with 9 bases left in between. In germline, CDR1 is SQVTM, CDR2 ANQGSEA. This CDR3 region has 14 residues. DNA for the CDR3: TGCAGCGTTGTTCGGGATGCGAACACCGGGGAGCTGTTTTTT. Translated: CSVVRDANTGELFF.

The chain employs TRBV10-3 and TRBJ2-4, with unresolved D. Germline CDR1 and CDR2: ENHRY and SYGVKD. This CDR3 comprises 17 residues. Trimming pared 0 bases from V and 0 bases from J, leaving 12 bases between. The CDR3 is CAISESEGILAKNIQYF. The DNA for the CDR3 is TGTGCCATCAGTGAGTCGGAAGGGATCCTAGCCAAAAACATTCAGTACTTC.

V usage is TRBV5-1 and J usage is TRBJ2-1; D is unclear. The CDR3 is 17 residues long. V lost 0 bases and J lost 0, with 13 bases in between. Germline V gene sequence: CDR1 SGHRS, CDR2 YFSETQ. CDR3 sequence: CASSLGELRSSYNEQFF. DNA of the CDR3: TGCGCCAGCAGCTTGGGTGAGCTCCGGAGCTCCTACAATGAGCAGTTCTTC.

The V and J genes are TRBV5-4 and TRBJ2-2; D is uncertain. V lost 3 bases, J lost 7 bases, and 13 bases lay in between. The CDR3 extends over 14 amino acids. Per the germline V gene, CDR1 is SGHNT and CDR2 is YYREEE (reference sequence). In nucleotides, the CDR3 is TGTGCCAGCAGCTCGTTAACTCTCGACGGGGAGCTGTTTTTT. The encoded protein is CASSSLTLDGELFF.

The chain couples TRBV7-9 to TRBJ2-1; 8 nucleotides align to TRBD2. V lost 3 bases, J lost 1 base, and 5 bases stayed unmatched. CDR1 and CDR2 (germline): SEHNR, FQNEAQ (reference sequence). This CDR3 has 16 amino acids. CDR3 nucleotide sequence: TGTGCCAGCAGCTTTAGCGGGGAGTGGTCCTACAATGAGCAGTTCTTC. Protein product: CASSFSGEWSYNEQFF.

A single count supports this clone. The chain carries TRBV28 and TRBJ2-3, with 12 positions matching TRBD1. This CDR3 is 18 amino acids long. With V trimmed by 5 bases and J by 2 bases, 11 bases remained unmatched. The germline V gene encodes CDR1 MDHEN and CDR2 SYDVKM. In DNA form, the CDR3 reads TGTGCCAGCAGTATTTCCGGGACAGGGGGCCCTTACACAGATACGCAGTATTTT. Protein: CASSISGTGGPYTDTQYF.

As to this clone: This sample includes further DNA sequences coding for the same CDR3. The chain recombines TRBV5-1 with TRBJ2-1; D is perhaps TRBD1 (5 bases). V lost 2 bases to trimming and J lost 0 bases, with 6 bases between them. Germline V gene data show CDR1 as SGHRS and CDR2 as YFSETQ. The CDR3 totals 14 residues. CDR3 sequence: CASSLGDSYNEQFF. The CDR3 DNA sequence: TGCGCCAGCAGCTTAGGGGACTCCTACAATGAGCAGTTCTTC.

In DNA form, the CDR3 reads TGTGCCAGCAGCTTAGCAGGGGTCACAGATACGCAGTATTTT. Translating it yields CASSLAGVTDTQYF. The chain carries TRBV5-8 and TRBJ2-3; TRBD1 might be the D (6 bases). V was cut by 2 bases and J by 2 bases, with 9 bases left in between. The CDR3 is 14 amino acids. In germline, CDR1 is SGHTS, CDR2 YDEGEE.

This clone was picked up one time. V usage is TRBV30 and J usage is TRBJ2-5; the D gene could be TRBD1 or TRBD2 (6 bases each). Germline V CDR1 and CDR2: GTSNPN, SVGIG (reference sequence). The CDR3 spans 14 residues. V gave up 0 bases and J gave up 4 bases, with 12 bases separating them. DNA of the CDR3: TGTGCCTGGAGTGTAGGGGGGCCGAGAGAGACCCAGTACTTC. It is translated as CAWSVGGPRETQYF.

The rearrangement uses TRBV7-9 and TRBJ2-1; unclear D gene. Trimming removed 2 bases from V and 5 bases from J, with 13 bases in between. The CDR3 sequence is 15 residues long. The germline CDR1 and CDR2 sequences are SEHNR and FQNEAQ (reference sequence). The CDR3 here is CASSLRTPLHNEQFF. The CDR3 bases are TGTGCCAGCAGCTTAAGAACCCCCCTCCACAATGAGCAGTTCTTC.

The V gene is TRBV18, the J gene TRBJ2-5; D is unclear. The CDR3 sequence is 11 residues long. Germline CDR1 and CDR2: KGHSH and LQKENI. Trimming cost V 4 bases and J 4 bases, with 4 bases left between them. CDR3 loop: CASSQAETQYF. DNA of the CDR3: TGTGCCAGCTCACAAGCAGAGACCCAGTACTTC.

The chain is built from TRBV2 and TRBJ1-2, with D hard to call. The CDR3 has 14 residues. V lost 3 bases, J lost 4 bases, and 12 bases lay in between. Per the germline V gene, CDR1 is SNHLY and CDR2 is FYNNEI. In DNA, the CDR3 is TGTGCCAGCAGTGATGGGGTAACAGTCTATGGCTACACCTTC. Its translation: CASSDGVTVYGYTF.

With respect to this clone: Additional DNA sequences in this sample encode the identical CDR3. The gene calls are TRBV14 and TRBJ2-3; D tentatively reads TRBD1 or TRBD2 (5 bases each). CDR1 SGHDN and CDR2 FVKESK come from the germline V gene. Trimming removed 4 bases at V and 4 bases at J, with 9 bases between. The CDR3 loop spans 13 amino acids. CDR3 loop: CASSLRGADTQYF. The CDR3 region has the DNA TGTGCCAGCAGCCTCCGAGGGGCAGATACGCAGTATTTT.

This clone has only a few counts. The rearrangement links TRBV9 to TRBJ2-1; 9 bases fit TRBD2. J was trimmed by 5 bases and V by 0 bases; bases with no gene match: 9. Germline V gene data show CDR1 as SGDLS and CDR2 as YYNGEE. This CDR3 contains 17 residues. CDR3 sequence: CASSVAGGLALDNEQFF. The CDR3 region has the DNA TGTGCCAGCAGCGTAGCCGGAGGACTAGCGCTAGACAATGAGCAGTTCTTC.

The chain joins TRBV7-8 to TRBJ2-1, with 14 bases matching TRBD2. V shed 1 base, J shed 9 bases, and the junction held 8 bases outside the gene matches. Germline V gives CDR1 SGHVS, CDR2 FQNEAQ. The CDR3 covers 17 residues. CDR3 nucleotides: TGTGCCAGCAGCTTAGGAAACGGACTAGCGGGAGGCAGTGAGCAGTTCTTC. This codes for CASSLGNGLAGGSEQFF.